Here is one TCR beta chain with its context. Its recognized antigen is unknown. It has no much larger one-base neighbor in the sample; base qualities were not kept. At the junction V is shortened by 6 bases and J by 6 bases; bases outside the gene matches: 9. Inclusive of the bounding cysteine and phenylalanine, the CDR3 is 16 residues long. The sequence is cut down to CDR3 DNA, 48 bases in frame from base 1. Reading the germline V gene (reference sequence) gives CDR1 MNHNY and CDR2 SVGAGI. The data derive from a study of cytomegalovirus exposure and HLA in healthy donors (dated by TCRdb to the late 2010s). Describing the broader study: In an earlier analysis of roughly 590 of the donors, 276 Gb of sequence data and roughly 100 million unique TCR beta sequences from 180 million or so T cells were reported. Rather than using new phenotypic data, the later analysis identified candidate immune exposures from TCR beta sequences and from how often those sequences occurred across donors. The study aimed to test whether cataloging public T cell receptors could reveal signatures of past pathogen exposure. Among around 400 genotyped donors of the cohort, an average of around 220,000 unique TCR beta nucleotide sequences was sequenced per donor, of which about 19% were non-productive. Of the roughly 400 genotyped donors, approximately 80% fell in the genetic ancestry cluster associated with self-reported Caucasian donors. Along with the roughly 710-subject first cohort, a separate validation cohort of about 110 different subjects was used. HLA typing covered class I and class II loci at four-digit resolution. Five DR-DQ haplotypes were handled as single units for association and clustering, since linkage in the cohort was strong. To study patterns of TCR occurrence, a later analysis re-analyzed previously published TCR beta repertoires from several hundred donors and added high-resolution HLA genotyping. Donor age, sex, ethnicity and CMV serostatus were collected together with the repertoire data. Using immunosequencing, the study profiled T cell repertoires from 666 subjects and related those repertoires to cytomegalovirus serostatus. To predict cytomegalovirus infection status, the study brought together high-throughput TCR immunosequencing, statistical association of individual TCRs with disease status, and machine learning. A later genetic analysis used genome-wide SNP genotypes for about 60% of the roughly 700 donors, treating that subset as a discovery cohort. All discovery cohort repertoires had been generated using a single sequencing platform. Around 330 gigabases of sequencing data and 70 million to 100 million unique TCR sequences made up an early release that covered approximately 700 HLA-typed donors. In an earlier analysis of 587 of the donors, high-throughput TCR beta sequencing was used to judge whether each TCR beta V gene segment behaved as functional or pseudogenic. The number of donors typed differed by locus, with roughly 620-630 for A, B, C, DRB1 and DQB1, more than 500 for DQA1, about 610 for DPA1, and some 440 for DPB1.

The investigation overall reported the following: According to a later analysis, parvovirus B19, influenza, CMV and Epstein-Barr virus appeared linked to several top co-occurrence clusters. The classifier was reported to diagnose cytomegalovirus status with high specificity and sensitivity in both the original cohort and the validation cohort. The study gave a list of about 160 TCR beta chains associated with cytomegalovirus. A later genetic analysis associated a missense DCLRE1C variant with V-gene and J-gene trimming of TCR beta chains, and an independent cohort replicated the association. A cluster of highly shared sequence variants was judged likely to be a technical artifact of the sequencing pipeline. The only immune exposure information available for the cohort was CMV serostatus. The presence/absence analyses assumed that sequencing depth was roughly uniform across donors, and that assumption may not be true. A further reported finding was that TCR beta sequences accurately predicted the HLA-A and HLA-B alleles for most subjects in the first cohort. Only TCR beta chains were sequenced in this cohort, and the absence of alpha or paired-chain data limited detectable features. Most TCR sequences were seen in very few donors, while some public TCRs were found in many individuals. The authors suggested that the approach could potentially be generalized to other disease states and immunological phenotypes. According to a later analysis, TCR association rates differed among HLA loci, with DRB1 alleles showing the most associated TCRs and HLA-C alleles showing the fewest. Because HLA typing was missing for some donors at each locus, association tests included only the typed subset. Linkage disequilibrium might explain the correlated functional status among segregating V segments, but an unknown experimental factor could not be excluded. In an earlier analysis of approximately 590 of the donors, most TCR beta V segments appeared in productive rearrangements about 87% or about 30% of the time, broadly matching IMGT annotations. In a later analysis, some 18,000 TCR beta sequences were associated with specific HLA alleles at a false discovery rate of 0.05. Strong co-occurrence of HLA alleles, especially DR and DQ, made assigning TCR associations to individual alleles difficult. In a later genetic analysis, fewer N-insertions in productive TCRs were reported among donors in an Asian-associated ancestry cluster than the roughly 700-donor mean. In a later analysis, HLA-associated TCR beta chains were found to be more clonally expanded and to have lower generation probabilities than equally common non-associated chains. In vitro tests confirmed that a few of the cytomegalovirus-associated TCR beta chains recognize cytomegalovirus antigens. According to a later analysis, most CMV-associated TCR beta chains appeared to be HLA-restricted, and the HLA associations seemed to be driven largely by CMV exposure. The 87-base-pair reads could not distinguish some IMGT-functional V segments, including TRBV6-2 and TRBV6-3, so those segments were excluded. Because counts were too low, 15 or so rarely observed V segments, including chromosome 9 orphons, were excluded from the earlier analysis of 500 to 700 of the donors.

Libraries were prepared through the immunoSEQ multiplex PCR assay. A mixture of 60 forward primers for TCR Vbeta segments and 13 reverse primers for TCR Jbeta segments was used in the multiplex PCR. The CDR3 region of rearranged TCR beta genes was amplified from genomic DNA by a multiplex PCR assay. The amplified TCR beta libraries were sequenced on the Illumina HiSeq System as 87-base-pair reads. The published analysis was carried out like this. Across the 600 to 700 repertoires, a later analysis counted 78 million or so unique TCR beta chains, 9 million to 14 million of which were shared by at least two donors. Raw reads were error-corrected and collapsed into unique sequences by a nearest-neighbor algorithm in which closely related sequences were merged to remove PCR and sequencing errors. CDR3 sequences were aligned to IMGT reference sequences to assign V, D and J gene segments. For a sequence to be retained, a match of at least six nucleotides was required to both a V gene segment and a J gene segment. A rearrangement was called productive if the CDR3 had no stop codons and remained in frame with V and J, and every other rearrangement was called non-productive. Following IMGT convention, CDR3 was defined as the stretch from the second conserved V-encoded cysteine up to the conserved J-encoded phenylalanine. The earlier analysis of 500 to 750 of the donors excluded any sequence lacking an unambiguous match to a single V gene segment. An earlier analysis of approximately 590 of the donors called V segments functional above 56.7% productive rearrangements and segregating when the between-donor standard deviation exceeded 5%. A statistical classification framework was developed to diagnose cytomegalovirus status using the catalog of TCR beta chain sequences. In a later analysis, TCR nucleotide sequences were compared against IMGT/GENE-DB human TR gene sequences so that V and J genes could be assigned. The TCRdist pipeline was used in a later analysis to assign CDR3 sequences and most-parsimonious VDJ recombination scenarios. In a later analysis, every TCR beta chain was defined by the combination of its CDR3 amino acid sequence and its V-gene family, and reads without a unique V-gene family were dropped. To address suspected cross-contamination and a sequencing artifact, a later analysis removed over 500 highly shared, low-generation-probability nucleotide sequences. For each public chain, a later analysis derived a clonal expansion index from normalized ranks of inferred template counts within each repertoire. Generation probabilities in a later analysis came from a VDJ recombination model fitted to out-of-frame rearrangements, and those results were checked against IGoR. A later analysis scored TCR-TCR, TCR-HLA and TCR-CMV co-occurrence with hypergeometric tests, applying a repertoire-size bias correction to TCR pairs. False discovery rates were estimated in a later analysis by permuting HLA or CMV assignments 20 times. In a later analysis, co-occurring TCRs were grouped using DBSCAN, with TCRdist sequence similarity added in when clustering inside HLA-allele-positive subsets. Repertoires with fewer than 30,000 or more than 120,000 public chains were left out of co-occurrence clustering, as were several repertoires with anomalous nucleotide sharing. TCRdb mirrors the immuneACCESS table, restricted to in-frame sequences. Some clones are absent from its copies; in checked studies, under half trace to an unresolved V gene, and the reason for the others is unknown. V and J calls and clone size are copied from that table; D and trimming were computed from the DNA. In all, the sample holds tens of thousands of clones, and 75% to 80% of those were seen once. The ten largest clones add up to under 3.5% of the sample.

The cohort comprised 710 or so healthy bone marrow donors. All cohort members were sampled while nominally healthy, although unrecorded immune exposures were likely present. The donor was CMV seropositive and was included in the group of 250 to 300 seropositive cohort members. Every donor gave a peripheral blood sample, and the peripheral blood mononuclear cells from that sample were used for TCR beta sequencing. The Qiagen DNeasy Blood Extraction Kit was used to extract genomic DNA from the blood cell samples. The receptor was derived from a middle-aged woman in good health and CMV-seropositive. The sequence links TRBV6-6 to TRBJ1-6, and 9 junctional nucleotides match TRBD1. Sequencing was performed on PBMCs. This receptor has the CDR3 CASRTPGTGFNSPLHF. The nucleotide sequence reads as follows: TGTGCCAGCAGAACTCCAGGGACAGGGTTTAATTCACCCCTCCACTTT.